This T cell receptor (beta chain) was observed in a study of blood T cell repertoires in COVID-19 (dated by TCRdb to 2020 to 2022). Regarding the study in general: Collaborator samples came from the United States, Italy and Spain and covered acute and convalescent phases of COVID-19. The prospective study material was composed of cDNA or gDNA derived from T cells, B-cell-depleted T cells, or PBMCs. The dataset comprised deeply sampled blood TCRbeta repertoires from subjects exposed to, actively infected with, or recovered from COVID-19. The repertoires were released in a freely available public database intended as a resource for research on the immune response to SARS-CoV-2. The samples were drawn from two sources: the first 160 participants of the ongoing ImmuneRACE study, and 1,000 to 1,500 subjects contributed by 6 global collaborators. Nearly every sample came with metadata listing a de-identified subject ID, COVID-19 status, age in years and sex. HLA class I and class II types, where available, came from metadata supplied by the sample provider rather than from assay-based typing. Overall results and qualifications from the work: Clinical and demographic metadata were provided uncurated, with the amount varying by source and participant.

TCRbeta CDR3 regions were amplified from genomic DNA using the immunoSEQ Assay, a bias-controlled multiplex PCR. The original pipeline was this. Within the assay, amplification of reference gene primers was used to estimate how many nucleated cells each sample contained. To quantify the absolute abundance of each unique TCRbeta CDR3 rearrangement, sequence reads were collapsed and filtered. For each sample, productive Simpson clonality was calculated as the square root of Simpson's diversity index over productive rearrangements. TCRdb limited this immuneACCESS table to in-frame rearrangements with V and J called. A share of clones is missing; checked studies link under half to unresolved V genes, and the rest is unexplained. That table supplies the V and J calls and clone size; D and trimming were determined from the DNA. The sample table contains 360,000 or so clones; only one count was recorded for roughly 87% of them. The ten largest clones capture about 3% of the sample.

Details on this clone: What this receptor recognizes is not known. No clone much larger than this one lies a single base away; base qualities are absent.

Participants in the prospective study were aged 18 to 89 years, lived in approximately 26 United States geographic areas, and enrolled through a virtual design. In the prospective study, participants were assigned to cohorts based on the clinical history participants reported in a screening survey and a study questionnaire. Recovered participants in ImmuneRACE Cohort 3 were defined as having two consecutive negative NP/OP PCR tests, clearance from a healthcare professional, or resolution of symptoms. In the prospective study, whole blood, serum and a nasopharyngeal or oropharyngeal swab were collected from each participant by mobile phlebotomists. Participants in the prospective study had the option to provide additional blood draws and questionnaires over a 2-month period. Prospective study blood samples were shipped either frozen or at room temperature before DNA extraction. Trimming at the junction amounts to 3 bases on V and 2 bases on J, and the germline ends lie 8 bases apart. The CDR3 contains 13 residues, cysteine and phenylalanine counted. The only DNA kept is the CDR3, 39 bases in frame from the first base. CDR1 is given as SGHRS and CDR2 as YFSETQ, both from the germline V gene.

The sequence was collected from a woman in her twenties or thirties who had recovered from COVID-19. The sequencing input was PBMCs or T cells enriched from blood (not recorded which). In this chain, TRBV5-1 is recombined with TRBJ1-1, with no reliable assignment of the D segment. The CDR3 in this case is CASSSKQNTEAFF. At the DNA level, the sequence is TGCGCCAGCAGCTCAAAACAAAACACTGAAGCTTTCTTT.